This TCR beta chain was identified during a study of cytomegalovirus exposure and HLA in healthy donors. At the level of the study: The use of the same platform for the 90 to 150 validation repertoires and the 650 to 850 first-cohort repertoires was reported by a later analysis.

As to this clone: Its cognate antigen is unknown.

The method was immunoSEQ multiplex PCR; TCRdb's version includes in-frame clones alone and lacks a portion of them. Here the sample spans 130,000 or so clones, 75% to 90% being singletons. Broader study findings: Both high specificity and high sensitivity reportedly marked the classifier's diagnosis of cytomegalovirus status.

Germline V gene sequence: CDR1 SGHRS, CDR2 YFSETQ. The CDR3 sequence is 14 residues long. V lost 6 bases and J 3 bases, leaving 15 bases between the germline ends. The gene calls are TRBV5-1 and TRBJ2-5; tentatively, D is TRBD2 (6 bases). Source material: PBMCs. This TCR was recovered from a woman younger than 45 in good health and CMV-seropositive. The CDR3 sequence is CASTPFGGEETQYF. The DNA for the CDR3 is TGCGCCAGCACTCCGTTCGGGGGAGAAGAGACCCAGTACTTC.